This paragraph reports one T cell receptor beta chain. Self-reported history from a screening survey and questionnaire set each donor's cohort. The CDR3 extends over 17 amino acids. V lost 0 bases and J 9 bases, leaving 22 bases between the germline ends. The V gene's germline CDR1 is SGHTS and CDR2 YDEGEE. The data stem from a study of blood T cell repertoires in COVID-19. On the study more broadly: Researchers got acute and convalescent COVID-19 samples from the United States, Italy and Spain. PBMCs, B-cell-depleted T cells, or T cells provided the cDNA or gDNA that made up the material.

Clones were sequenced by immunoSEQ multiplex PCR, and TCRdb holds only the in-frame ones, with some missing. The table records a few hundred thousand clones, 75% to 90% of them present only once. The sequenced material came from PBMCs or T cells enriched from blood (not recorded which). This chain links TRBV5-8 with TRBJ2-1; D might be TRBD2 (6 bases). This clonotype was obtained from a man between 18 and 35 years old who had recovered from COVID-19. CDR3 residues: CASSLGLSSALGSEQFF. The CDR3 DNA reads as TGTGCCAGCAGCTTGGGATTATCTAGCGCTCTCGGCAGTGAGCAGTTCTTC.